This T cell receptor beta chain was observed in a study of blood T cells in healthy people across ages. A second about 6 to 12 cycle PCR used barcoded and J-beta primers. Each CDR3 protein gets one entry after TCRdb re-called the 5' RACE reads with MiXCR. Here the sample spans roughly 800,000 distinct CDR3 sequences, about 55% being singletons. Trimming cost V 5 bases and J 4 bases; bases outside gene matches: 4. The V gene's germline CDR1 is SEHNR and CDR2 FQNEAQ (reference sequence). The CDR3 totals 14 residues. The source of this sequence is a man older than 75 in good health. The rearrangement links TRBV7-9 to TRBJ2-1, with 8 bases fitting TRBD1. The sequencing sample was made of blood. CDR3 residues: CASSPGQVYNEQFF. The CDR3 nucleotides are TGTGCCAGCAGCCCGGGACAGGTTTACAATGAGCAGTTCTTC.